Included here is one T cell receptor beta chain sequence, with context. Its specificity is not known. The data were taken from a study of post-analysis software for immune sequencing data. The study's findings and limits: Patients carried 4 or 5 TRBV segments more frequently than controls did, and TRBV5-6, TRBV5-1 and TRBV20-1 were among them.

CDR1 is DFQATT, CDR2 SNEGSKA, per germline (reference sequence). CDR3 length: 15 amino acids. Trimming at V came to 2 bases and at J to 7 bases, leaving 8 bases not matched to a gene. TCR beta libraries were prepared from cDNA with unique molecular identifiers. TCRdb re-analysed the PCR reads in MiXCR, keeping a single row per CDR3 protein. Of a few hundred thousand distinct CDR3 sequences listed, 30% to 45% are singletons. V is TRBV20-1 and J is TRBJ2-1; 10 nucleotides line up with TRBD2. This receptor was taken from a girl aged 5 to 17 with multiple sclerosis. The sequenced material came from blood. In DNA, the CDR3 is TGCAGTGCTAGAAGGTTAGCGGGGGGCTTGAATGAGCAGTTCTTC. This translates into CSARRLAGGLNEQFF.